The rows below give T cell receptor beta chains drawn from one sample of a study of T cell repertoires in cytomegalovirus infection. TCRdb re-called the reads with MiXCR, one entry per CDR3 protein. The table lists 270,000 or so distinct CDR3 sequences, about a sixth of them singletons. Source material: CD8+ T cells from PBMCs. These TCRs come from a human donor in good health (CMV status not recorded). Some clones in this sample may be carry-over from other donors' samples. CDR3s include the opening cysteine and the closing phenylalanine or tryptophan. A D gene is named only where the DNA matches it firmly. Size tells how often a clone was seen (once, few, many) or the class of an expanded clone, and some rows leave it out.

DNA | CDR3 | size | V | D | J
TGTGCCAGCAGCTTAGTAGCGGGGACCCACGAGCAGTACTTC | CASSLVAGTHEQYF | many | TRBV7-6 | TRBD2 | TRBJ2-7
TGTGCCAGCGGGAGCACCGGGGAGCTGTTTTTT | CASGSTGELFF | many | TRBV7-3 | NA | TRBJ2-2
TGTGCCAGCAGCCCCGGGGGGGTTTATAGCAATCAGCCCCAGCATTTT | CASSPGGVYSNQPQHF | many | TRBV7-2 | NA | TRBJ1-5
TGTGCCAGCACCTCCACGTTCTCAGATACGCAGTATTTT | CASTSTFSDTQYF | many | TRBV2 | NA | TRBJ2-3
TGCAGTGCCGGGGGGACAGGGAACTACAATGAGCAGTTCTTC | CSAGGTGNYNEQFF | NA | TRBV20-1 | TRBD1 | TRBJ2-1
TGCGCCAGCAGCCGGGGACTCGAGGGCGAGCAGTACTTC | CASSRGLEGEQYF | NA | TRBV5-1 | NA | TRBJ2-7
TGTGCCAGCAGCTTGGTGACTACAACACTCACAGATACGCAGTATTTT | CASSLVTTTLTDTQYF | many | TRBV5-6 | NA | TRBJ2-3
TGTGCCAGCAGTACCGGGGCCGCCTACGAGCAGTACTTC | CASSTGAAYEQYF | NA | TRBV28 | NA | TRBJ2-7
TGTGCCAGCACCTTGGAGGGATCGGGCTATGGCTACACCTTC | CASTLEGSGYGYTF | many | TRBV7-9 | NA | TRBJ1-2
TGTGCCAGCAATCCGGGGACTCTCCTTGAGGAGACCCAGTACTTC | CASNPGTLLEETQYF | NA | TRBV6-5 | NA | TRBJ2-5
TGTGCCAGCAGACCGGCAGTACAGGGGAGAGCTAACTATGGCTACACCTTC | CASRPAVQGRANYGYTF | NA | TRBV7-9 | TRBD1 | TRBJ1-2
TGTGCCTCTGGGGGGGGGCTACGATCACCCCTCCACTTT | CASGGGLRSPLHF | NA | TRBV9 | NA | TRBJ1-6
TGTGCCAGCAGTTACGTCGGCGGGGGCTCCTACAATGAGCAGTTCTTC | CASSYVGGGSYNEQFF | many | TRBV6-2/TRBV6-3 | TRBD2 | TRBJ2-1
TGTGCCAGCAGCCACCCCGGGACAGCTTATGGCTACACCTTC | CASSHPGTAYGYTF | many | TRBV7-2 | TRBD1 | TRBJ1-2
TGTGCCAGCAGCTTAGAGCGCGGAAGAGGGGCGGTGAACACTGAAGCTTTCTTT | CASSLERGRGAVNTEAFF | NA | TRBV11-1 | NA | TRBJ1-1
TGTGCCAGCAGTCCAGCCAGCACTGAAGCTTTCTTT | CASSPASTEAFF | many | TRBV7-9 | NA | TRBJ1-1
TGCGCCAGCGCCATAGTTTGGGGCACCGGGGAGCTGTTTTTT | CASAIVWGTGELFF | NA | TRBV5-1 | NA | TRBJ2-2
TGTGCCAGTAGTATGGGCGGTGGGGGGCCCTCCTACGAGCAGTACTTC | CASSMGGGGPSYEQYF | few | TRBV19 | NA | TRBJ2-7
TGTGCCAGTAGGGGTGAGGGTTTCGGTGAGCAGTTCTTC | CASRGEGFGEQFF | NA | TRBV19 | NA | TRBJ2-1
TGTGCCAGCAGTTACGGACCCGGCAGGAATGAAAAACTGTTTTTT | CASSYGPGRNEKLFF | many | TRBV6-2/TRBV6-3 | NA | TRBJ1-4
TGTGCCAGCAGTACCCTACAGGAGGTGGGGAACACTGAAGCTTTCTTT | CASSTLQEVGNTEAFF | once | TRBV27 | NA | TRBJ1-1
TGCAGTGCTTGGCCAGGGCCTCTCTACGAGCAGTACTTC | CSAWPGPLYEQYF | NA | TRBV20-1 | NA | TRBJ2-7
TGTGCCAGCAGCTTCGGGACCTACTCACCCAATTCACCCCTCCACTTT | CASSFGTYSPNSPLHF | NA | TRBV11-2 | NA | TRBJ1-6
TGTGCCAGCAGCTTATTGGAGGAGTATAATTCACCCCTCCACTTT | CASSLLEEYNSPLHF | NA | TRBV5-5 | NA | TRBJ1-6
TGTGCCAGCAGTTACTCGATTCAGGGGCCCAATCAGCCCCAGCATTTT | CASSYSIQGPNQPQHF | once | TRBV6-2/TRBV6-3 | NA | TRBJ1-5
TGTGCCAGCAGCTTAGCGCTAGGGTTCCCTGAGATGGCTGAGAAATCTATGAACACTGAAGCTTTCTTT | CASSLALGFPEMAEKSMNTEAFF | many | TRBV7-9 | NA | TRBJ1-1
TGTGCCAGCAGGGACAGGATTTACGAGCAGTACTTC | CASRDRIYEQYF | many | TRBV6-2/TRBV6-3 | TRBD1 | TRBJ2-7
TGTGCCACCAGTGATCAGGCCTATGAGCAGTTCTTC | CATSDQAYEQFF | many | TRBV24-1 | NA | TRBJ2-1
TGCGCCAGCAGCCAAGATTTGATCGGGGCAGGGGGTGGCTACACCTTC | CASSQDLIGAGGGYTF | few | TRBV4-3 | TRBD1 | TRBJ1-2
TGTGCCAGCAGCTTAGTGGGACTTGGCTCCTACGAGCAGTACTTC | CASSLVGLGSYEQYF | many | TRBV7-9 | NA | TRBJ2-7
TGCGCCAGCAGGATGAGCTCTGGGGCCAACGTCCTGACTTTC | CASRMSSGANVLTF | NA | TRBV5-1 | NA | TRBJ2-6
TGTGCCAGCAGGCGTGCAGGGAGAACTAATGAAAAACTGTTTTTT | CASRRAGRTNEKLFF | NA | TRBV7-9 | NA | TRBJ1-4
TGTGCCAGCAGCCAATATGGCTGGGTCTCTGGAAACACCATATATTTT | CASSQYGWVSGNTIYF | NA | TRBV7-6 | NA | TRBJ1-3
TGTGCCAGCAGCTTAGTTCCGTCCTCTGCCCGGGAGCTGTTTTTT | CASSLVPSSARELFF | NA | TRBV11-2 | NA | TRBJ2-2
TGTGCCAGCAGCGTCGGACAGGGGAACACTGAAGCTTTCTTT | CASSVGQGNTEAFF | few | TRBV6-1 | TRBD1 | TRBJ1-1
TGTGCCAGCAGGGAGATTGGCAATGAGCAGTTCTTC | CASREIGNEQFF | NA | TRBV28 | NA | TRBJ2-1
TGCGCCAGCAGCCGAGGACTAGCGGCCGGGGAGCTGTTTTTT | CASSRGLAAGELFF | few | TRBV4-1 | TRBD2 | TRBJ2-2
TGTGCCAGCACCCTCGGACAGTCCTATGGCTACACCTTC | CASTLGQSYGYTF | NA | TRBV9 | NA | TRBJ1-2
TGTGCCAGCAGCTATATGGGTGATGATGAGCAGTTCTTC | CASSYMGDDEQFF | many | TRBV7-3 | NA | TRBJ2-1
TGTGCCAGCAGTTCACACCGGGCAGGGAACACTGAAGCTTTCTTT | CASSSHRAGNTEAFF | NA | TRBV6-5 | NA | TRBJ1-1